The 17 T cell receptor beta chains given below trace back to one sample, sequenced in a study of T-cell reconstitution after alpha-beta-depleted transplantation in children. For TCRbeta, the library was prepared with unique molecular identifiers. Via MiXCR, TCRdb re-called the PCR reads, giving one row per CDR3 protein. Of a few hundred thousand distinct CDR3 sequences detected, approximately 11% appear once; the ten largest clones hold roughly 27%. Sequenced here: PBMCs, sampled before TCRalphabeta/CD19-depleted stem cell transplant. These TCRs come from a child younger than two with acute myeloid leukemia, due to receive a stem cell transplant.

In its sample, this clonotype was seen many times. V and J are TRBV28 and TRBJ1-3, with a possible D match to TRBD1 (5 bases). The length of the CDR3 is 14 residues. V shed 7 bases and J shed 1 base, with 11 bases lying between them. Germline CDR1 MDHEN, CDR2 SYDVKM. The CDR3 sequence is CASTTGGSGNTIYF. CDR3 coding DNA: TGTGCCAGCACCACGGGGGGATCTGGAAACACCATATATTTT. Drawing the rest from reference TRBV28 and TRBJ1-3, the complete variable domain is DVKVTQSSRYLVKRTGEKVFLECVQDMDHENMFWYRQDPGLGLRLIYFSYDVKMKEKGDIPEGYSVSREKKERFSLILESASTNQTSMYLCASTTGGSGNTIYFGEGSWLTVV.

This clonotype occurred a few times. CDR3: CASSLNTGGPYNEQFF. CDR3 bases: TGTGCCAGCAGTTTAAACACAGGGGGCCCCTACAATGAGCAGTTCTTC. The chain is built from TRBV12-3 or TRBV12-4 and TRBJ2-1; 9 nucleotides align to TRBD1. V shed 2 bases, J shed 2 bases, and the junction held 4 bases outside the gene matches. The CDR3 consists of 16 residues.

The table lists this clonotype with many counts. The chain has TRBV12-3 or TRBV12-4 and TRBJ1-5; 8 nucleotides align to TRBD1. The V and J ends lost 1 base and 1 base, in that order; junction bases with no gene match: 0. The CDR3 totals 15 residues. Here the CDR3 reads CASSLGTGSNQPQHF. In DNA, the CDR3 is TGTGCCAGCAGTTTAGGGACAGGGAGCAATCAGCCCCAGCATTTT.

This clonotype was observed at least ten times. The chain's CDR3 is CASAPEGPSYGYTF. CDR3 nucleotides: TGCGCCAGCGCCCCCGAGGGACCATCATATGGCTACACCTTC. The V gene is TRBV5-1, the J gene TRBJ1-2; the D gene is possibly TRBD1 (5 bases). CDR1 is SGHRS and CDR2 is YFSETQ in the germline V gene. CDR3 length: 14 residues. V was clipped by 7 bases and J by 5 bases, with 18 bases between them.

The sample holds many counts of this clonotype. The chain uses TRBV5-1 and TRBJ2-1, with a weak D call TRBD2 (5 bases). V lost 2 bases to trimming and J lost 6 bases, with 21 bases between them. The CDR3 extends over 17 amino acids. CDR1 is SGHRS and CDR2 is YFSETQ in the germline V gene. CDR3 region: CASSLSPSSLEGNEQFF. CDR3 coding DNA: TGCGCCAGCAGCTTAAGCCCTAGCTCCCTAGAGGGCAATGAGCAGTTCTTC.

The chain carries TRBV5-1 and TRBJ2-1; 9 nucleotides agree with TRBD2. The V and J ends lost 5 bases and 5 bases, in that order; junction bases with no gene match: 8. The CDR3 loop spans 15 amino acids. The germline V gene encodes CDR1 SGHRS and CDR2 YFSETQ. CDR3 loop: CASSLLAGTDNEQFF. The CDR3 coding sequence is TGCGCCAGCAGTCTTCTAGCGGGGACCGACAATGAGCAGTTCTTC.

A few counts support this clonotype. V gene TRBV6-5 combines with J gene TRBJ2-7; the match to TRBD2 covers 9 bases. This CDR3 comprises 14 residues. V trimming: 0 bases; J trimming: 5 bases; junction bases outside the gene matches: 2. CDR1 is MNHEY and CDR2 is SVGAGI in the germline V gene. The CDR3 bases are TGTGCCAGCAGTTACTCGGGACTAGCAGACGAGCAGTACTTC. Amino acid sequence: CASSYSGLADEQYF.

This chain links TRBV12-3 or TRBV12-4 with TRBJ1-1; 8 nucleotides match TRBD1. The CDR3 has 14 residues. The junction had 7 bases not matched to a gene; V was cut back by 6 bases and J by 4 bases. DNA of the CDR3: TGTGCCAGCAGCCCGACAGGGGCGAGCACTGAAGCTTTCTTT. Amino acids: CASSPTGASTEAFF.

Many counts were recorded for this clonotype. CDR3 sequence: CASSLGDRIQETQYF. CDR3 nucleotides: TGTGCCAGCAGCTTAGGGGACAGGATCCAAGAGACCCAGTACTTC. The rearrangement joins TRBV11-2 to TRBJ2-5, with 8 positions matching TRBD1. The CDR3 runs to 15 residues. CDR1 SGHAT and CDR2 FQNNGV come from the germline V gene. The junction had 2 bases not matched to a gene; V was cut back by 1 base and J by 1 base.

This clonotype was picked up many times. V gene TRBV11-2 combines with J gene TRBJ2-1; D gene ambiguous. The CDR3 consists of 13 residues. In germline, CDR1 is SGHAT, CDR2 FQNNGV. V lost 2 bases to trimming and J lost 4 bases, with 6 bases between them. CDR3 sequence reads: CASSLPAYNEQFF. In DNA, the CDR3 is TGTGCCAGCAGCTTACCCGCGTACAATGAGCAGTTCTTC.

This clonotype has a count of ten or more. The J gene is TRBJ1-2, the V gene TRBV5-1, with D uncertain. The CDR3 has 14 amino acids. The V gene lost 3 bases and the J gene lost 8 bases, with 17 bases spanning the gap. The V gene's germline CDR1 is SGHRS and CDR2 YFSETQ. In DNA, the CDR3 is TGCGCCAGCAGCTCCCGGGCCCCCAGGACGGGCTACACCTTC. Translated, it gives CASSSRAPRTGYTF.

This clonotype was counted at least ten times. The chain couples TRBV4-1 to TRBJ2-5; the D gene is possibly TRBD1 (6 bases). This CDR3 spans 13 amino acids. Germline-derived CDR1 and CDR2 are MGHRA and YSYEKL. Trimming took 5 bases from V and 5 from J, leaving 12 bases between them. The CDR3 spells CASSLQGRETQYF. CDR3 bases: TGCGCCAGCAGCTTACAGGGCAGGGAGACCCAGTACTTC.

This clonotype was counted many times. The CDR3 reads CASSLAPGQGNYGYTF. CDR3 sequence (DNA): TGCGCCAGCAGCTTGGCCCCAGGACAGGGTAACTATGGCTACACCTTC. This chain joins TRBV5-1 and TRBJ1-2, with 8 bases matching TRBD1. This CDR3 region has 16 residues. With V trimmed by 0 bases and J by 1 base, 5 bases remained unmatched. Germline V gene data show CDR1 as SGHRS and CDR2 as YFSETQ.

This clonotype was detected ten times or more. V gene TRBV7-3 combines with J gene TRBJ2-3, with TRBD1 as a possible D gene (6 bases). V was clipped by 5 bases and J by 3 bases, with 9 bases between them. CDR3 size: 13 residues. CDR1 SGHTA and CDR2 FQGTGA come from the germline V gene. The CDR3 DNA follows: TGTGCCAGCAGCGAAGGACAGACAGATACGCAGTATTTT. It translates to CASSEGQTDTQYF.

The table lists this clonotype with many counts. This sequence joins TRBV6-4 and TRBJ2-6; D gene uncertain. The CDR3 covers 14 residues. V was cut by 4 bases and J by 2 bases, with 6 bases left in between. Germline CDR1 and CDR2: MRHNA and SNTAGT. CDR3 nucleotide sequence: TGTGCCAGCAGTGCCCTTCCTGGGGCCAACGTCCTGACTTTC. Amino acid sequence: CASSALPGANVLTF.

This clonotype was seen at least ten times. In DNA form, the CDR3 reads TGCAGTGCTAGGGACAGGGCAGGGAACTATGGCTACACCTTC. Its translation: CSARDRAGNYGYTF. This sequence joins TRBV20-1 and TRBJ1-2, with 8 bases that match TRBD1. Germline-derived CDR1 and CDR2 are DFQATT and SNEGSKA (reference sequence). This CDR3 region has 14 residues. V dropped 3 bases and J dropped 2; count of bases not matched to a gene: 5.

On this clonotype: A much more abundant neighbour one base away suggests this may be a read error. The V and J genes are TRBV7-8 and TRBJ2-7; a possible D gene is TRBD2 (5 bases). This CDR3 is built from 14 residues. From germline, CDR1 is SGHVS and CDR2 FQNEAQ. The DNA for the CDR3 is TGTGCCAGCAGCTTAGACTTGGGAGTTTACGGGCAGTACTTC. It is translated as CASSLDLGVYGQYF.